Below are 19 T cell receptor beta chains sequenced from a single sample in a study of cytomegalovirus exposure and HLA in healthy donors. PCR involved 60 Vbeta and 13 Jbeta primers. This table comes from immunoSEQ multiplex PCR, and its TCRdb copy is limited to in-frame clones, with some not included. The sample shows around 120,000 clones, around two thirds of them seen only once. Sequencing was done on a sample of PBMCs. The receptors were sampled from a woman between 40 and 55 years old in good health and CMV-seropositive.

The gene calls are TRBV7-9 and TRBJ2-2; the match to TRBD2 covers 13 bases. The CDR3 has 18 residues. The germline V gene encodes CDR1 SEHNR and CDR2 FQNEAQ (reference sequence). V lost 5 bases, J lost 0 bases, and 6 bases stayed unmatched. The CDR3 sequence is CASSATTSGRTNTGELFF. For the CDR3, the DNA is TGTGCCAGCAGCGCAACGACTAGCGGGAGGACGAACACCGGGGAGCTGTTTTTT.

A note on this clone: Because it lacks the conserved phenylalanine or tryptophan at the end, this CDR3 is likely a read error. This sequence joins TRBV19 and TRBJ2-7; D is possibly TRBD2 (5 bases). The germline CDR1 and CDR2 sequences are LNHDA and SQIVND (reference sequence). This CDR3 is built from 10 residues. V dropped 11 bases and J dropped 3 bases, with 8 bases sitting between them. The CDR3 loop is CASGDYEQYI. The CDR3 DNA sequence: TGTGCCTCCGGGGACTACGAGCAGTACATC.

V gene TRBV4-3 combines with J gene TRBJ2-7; D gene ambiguous. Germline V CDR1 and CDR2: LGHNA, YSLEER. The CDR3 runs to 13 residues. V dropped 4 bases and J dropped 3 bases, with 10 bases sitting between them. CDR3 DNA sequence: TGCGCCAGCAGCCTCTCGCCAGGCTACGAGCAGTACTTC. Amino acids: CASSLSPGYEQYF.

In its sample, this clone was seen once. The CDR3: CASSFELNPHTQYF. The CDR3 bases are TGTGCCAGCAGTTTTGAACTCAACCCCCATACGCAGTATTTT. The V call is TRBV27, the J call TRBJ2-3; no reliable D call. CDR1 is MNHEY, CDR2 SMNVEV, per germline (reference sequence). The V end lost 3 bases, the J end lost 7 bases, and 14 bases lay between the germline ends. This CDR3 comprises 14 residues.

The CDR3 is CASSVEASSYNEQFF. The CDR3 DNA sequence: TGTGCCAGCAGCGTCGAGGCCTCCTCCTACAATGAGCAGTTCTTC. This chain links TRBV11-2 with TRBJ2-1; no firm D call. The CDR3 runs to 15 residues. Trimming removed 5 bases from V and 0 bases from J, with 11 bases in between. Germline V CDR1 and CDR2: SGHAT, FQNNGV.

V usage is TRBV2 and J usage is TRBJ1-2, with a weak D call TRBD1 (6 bases). Germline V gives CDR1 SNHLY, CDR2 FYNNEI. The CDR3 runs to 18 residues. Trimming removed 11 bases from V and 2 bases from J, with 30 bases in between. The CDR3 spells CARRRAGITKTGNYGYTF. The CDR3 bases are TGTGCCCGCCGCCGGGCGGGCATAACGAAAACAGGGAACTATGGCTACACCTTC.

The chain combines TRBV30 with TRBJ2-5; TRBD2 aligns across 8 bases. The V gene's germline CDR1 is GTSNPN and CDR2 SVGIG (reference sequence). V lost 4 bases, J lost 5 bases, and 3 bases stayed unmatched. The CDR3 is 12 residues long. The CDR3, as DNA: TGTGCCTGGAAAGCGGGAGTCGAGACCCAGTACTTC. It yields the protein CAWKAGVETQYF.

The J gene is TRBJ2-7, the V gene TRBV29-1; 7 nucleotides align to TRBD1. There are 12 residues in the CDR3. Germline V gives CDR1 SQVTM, CDR2 ANQGSEA. J was trimmed by 2 bases and V by 5 bases; bases with no gene match: 3. CDR3 nucleotide sequence: TGCAGCGTTACGGGACAGACCTACGAGCAGTACTTC. Its translation: CSVTGQTYEQYF.

The J gene is TRBJ2-1, the V gene TRBV27; D perhaps matches TRBD2 (7 bases). In germline, CDR1 is MNHEY, CDR2 SMNVEV (reference sequence). This CDR3 contains 16 residues. Trimming took off 5 bases at V and 5 bases at J, with 19 bases between the two ends. CDR3 region: CASSKREGGRDNEQFF. DNA of the CDR3: TGTGCCAGCAGTAAGAGGGAGGGGGGCCGAGACAATGAGCAGTTCTTC.

V usage is TRBV5-4 and J usage is TRBJ2-7; 7 bases line up with TRBD2. J gave up 5 bases and V 4 bases, and 9 bases lay outside the gene matches. This CDR3 has 14 amino acids. Germline-derived CDR1 and CDR2 are SGHNT and YYREEE (reference sequence). Here the CDR3 reads CASSPRERGDEQYF. The CDR3 nucleotides read TGTGCCAGCAGCCCAAGGGAGCGGGGAGACGAGCAGTACTTC. Full variable domain (rest looked up from reference TRBV5-4 and TRBJ2-7): ETGVTQSPTHLIKTRGQQVTLRCSSQSGHNTVSWYQQALGQGPQFIFQYYREEENGRGNFPPRFSGLQFPNYSSELNVNALELDDSALYLCASSPRERGDEQYFGPGTRLTVT.

The J gene is TRBJ2-5, the V gene TRBV7-8, with 8 bases aligning to TRBD1. V lost 3 bases and J lost 1; bases outside the gene matches: 4. The CDR3 has 15 residues. Looked up from germline, CDR1 is SGHVS and CDR2 is FQNEAQ. The CDR3 DNA reads as TGTGCCAGCAGCTTTTCCGGGACAGGCCAAGAGACCCAGTACTTC. It yields the protein CASSFSGTGQETQYF.

This chain links TRBV29-1 with TRBJ1-1, with D perhaps matching TRBD1 (5 bases). This CDR3 is 11 amino acids long. V gave up 6 bases and J gave up 1 base, with 6 bases separating them. Germline V gene sequence: CDR1 SQVTM, CDR2 ANQGSEA. Here the CDR3 reads CSVQENTEAFF. The CDR3 coding sequence is TGCAGCGTACAGGAGAACACTGAAGCTTTCTTT.

The V and J genes are TRBV7-9 and TRBJ2-1, with a tentative D call TRBD2 (8 bases). The CDR3 runs to 12 residues. Germline V gene lookup returns CDR1 SEHNR and CDR2 FQNEAQ (reference sequence). The CDR3 sequence: CASTGPGTRAFF. The DNA of the CDR3 is TGTGCTTCGACAGGGCCCGGGACTAGAGCCTTCTTC.

The chain combines TRBV7-2 with TRBJ2-7; 10 bases fit TRBD1. Per germline, CDR1 SGHTA and CDR2 FQGNSA. V gave up 7 bases and J gave up 4 bases; unmatched junction bases: 7. The CDR3 sequence is 14 residues long. DNA for the CDR3: TGTGCCAGCACCCCACGGACAGGGGGATACGAGCAGTACTTC. Translation gives CASTPRTGGYEQYF.

V gene TRBV4-3 combines with J gene TRBJ2-7, with TRBD1 as a possible D gene (5 bases). Germline CDR1 LGHNA, CDR2 YSLEER. The germline V and J ends were trimmed by 1 base and 2 bases, with 6 bases remaining between them. This CDR3 is 13 amino acids long. Written as DNA, the CDR3 is TGCGCCAGCAGCCAAGGACAGACCTACGAGCAGTACTTC. Its protein is CASSQGQTYEQYF.

This chain joins TRBV18 and TRBJ2-1; 7 nucleotides line up with TRBD2. V was pared by 4 bases and J by 9 bases, with 15 bases of the junction left unmatched. Germline-derived CDR1 and CDR2 are KGHSH and LQKENI. The CDR3 consists of 16 residues. CDR3 residues: CASSLAGTITSFEQFF. CDR3 bases: TGTGCCAGCTCACTTGCCGGGACTATTACCTCCTTTGAGCAGTTCTTC.

This clone occurred a few times. This chain joins TRBV7-9 and TRBJ2-5; 9 bases fit TRBD2. Germline CDR1 SEHNR, CDR2 FQNEAQ (reference sequence). The CDR3 extends over 14 amino acids. With V trimmed by 2 bases and J by 8 bases, 6 bases remained unmatched. CDR3 loop: CASSLSSGAGTQYF. CDR3 nucleotides: TGTGCCAGCAGCTTATCTAGCGGGGCTGGAACCCAGTACTTC. Variable domain in full (rest from reference TRBV7-9 and TRBJ2-5): DTGVSQNPRHKITKRGQNVTFRCDPISEHNRLYWYRQTLGQGPEFLTYFQNEAQLEKSRLLSDRFSAERPKGSFSTLEIQRTEQGDSAMYLCASSLSSGAGTQYFGPGTRLLVL.

A few counts support this clone. The chain combines TRBV19 with TRBJ1-5, with D tentatively TRBD1 (6 bases). The CDR3 runs to 15 residues. Germline loops: CDR1 LNHDA, CDR2 SQIVND (reference sequence). Trimming took off 2 bases at V and 1 base at J, with 9 bases between the two ends. CDR3 protein: CASSITRGSNQPQHF. The CDR3 region has the DNA TGTGCCAGTAGTATAACGAGGGGGAGCAATCAGCCCCAGCATTTT.

This sequence joins TRBV5-5 and TRBJ2-5; the D gene is possibly TRBD1 (6 bases). CDR3 length: 17 amino acids. Between the trimmed V and J ends, which lost 0 bases and 2 bases, there was a span of 17 bases. The V gene's germline CDR1 is SGHKS and CDR2 YYEKEE (reference sequence). Written as DNA, the CDR3 is TGTGCCAGCAGCTTGGTTCCGGTCACAGGGATACAAGAGACCCAGTACTTC. This sequence encodes CASSLVPVTGIQETQYF. Full variable domain (remainder filled in from reference TRBV5-5 and TRBJ2-5): DAGVTQSPTHLIKTRGQQVTLRCSPISGHKSVSWYQQVLGQGPQFIFQYYEKEERGRGNFPDRFSARQFPNYSSELNVNALLLGDSALYLCASSLVPVTGIQETQYFGPGTRLLVL.